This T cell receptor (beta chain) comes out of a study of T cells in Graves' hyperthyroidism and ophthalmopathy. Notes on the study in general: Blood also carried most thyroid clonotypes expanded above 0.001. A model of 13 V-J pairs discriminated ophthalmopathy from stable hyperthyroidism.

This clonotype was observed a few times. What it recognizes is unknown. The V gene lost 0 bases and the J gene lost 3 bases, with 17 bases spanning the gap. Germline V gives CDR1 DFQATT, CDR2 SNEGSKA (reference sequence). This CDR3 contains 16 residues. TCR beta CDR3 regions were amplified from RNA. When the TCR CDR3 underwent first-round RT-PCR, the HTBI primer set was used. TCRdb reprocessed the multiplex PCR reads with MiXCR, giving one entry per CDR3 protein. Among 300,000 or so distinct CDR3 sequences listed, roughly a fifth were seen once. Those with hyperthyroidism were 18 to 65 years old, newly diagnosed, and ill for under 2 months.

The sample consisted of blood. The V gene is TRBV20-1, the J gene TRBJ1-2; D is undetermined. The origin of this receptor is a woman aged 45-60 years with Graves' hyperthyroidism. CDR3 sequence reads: CSARDTRAGLDYGYTF. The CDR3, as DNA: TGCAGTGCTAGAGATACCCGAGCTGGACTTGACTATGGCTACACCTTC.